Listed below are T cell receptor beta chains from one sample, sequenced in a study of cytomegalovirus exposure and HLA in healthy donors. The data were produced by immunoSEQ multiplex PCR, yet TCRdb's version contains in-frame clones alone and is incomplete. The repertoire consists of under 300,000 clones, with roughly two thirds occurring once and the leading ten covering 2% to 2.5%. The sequencing input was PBMCs. The receptor set was obtained from a female donor in good health and CMV-seronegative. Both conserved end residues are part of each CDR3. The D gene is left open where the match is weak. Size values are once, few and many counts, or a class for expanded clones, and some rows have none.

D: TRBD2
size: NA
J: TRBJ2-7
V: TRBV5-1
DNA: TGCGCCAGCAGCTTCCGGGGGGACGAGCAGTACTTC
CDR3: CASSFRGDEQYF

D: NA
size: NA
J: TRBJ2-7
V: TRBV6-5
DNA: TGTGCCAGCGCCCCCAGGGGAGCCTACGAGCAGTACTTC
CDR3: CASAPRGAYEQYF

D: NA
size: NA
J: TRBJ1-1
V: TRBV7-9
DNA: TGTGCCAGCAGCTTAGACCACGGCACTGAAGCTTTCTTT
CDR3: CASSLDHGTEAFF

D: NA
size: NA
J: TRBJ1-5
V: TRBV11-2
DNA: TGTGCCAGCAGCTTAGAAGGGGGGGGCGCCCCGGAGCCCCAGCATTTT
CDR3: CASSLEGGGAPEPQHF

D: NA
size: NA
J: TRBJ1-5
V: TRBV5-1
DNA: TGCGCCAGCAGCTTGGGACTCGGCAATCAGCCCCAGCATTTT
CDR3: CASSLGLGNQPQHF

D: TRBD2
size: once
J: TRBJ2-7
V: TRBV5-1
DNA: TGCGCCAGCAGCTTGGATCTAGCGGGAGCTTTTGAGCAGTACTTC
CDR3: CASSLDLAGAFEQYF

D: TRBD1
size: NA
J: TRBJ2-1
V: TRBV2
DNA: TGTGCCAGCCGCCAGGGACAGACGTACAATGAGCAGTTCTTC
CDR3: CASRQGQTYNEQFF

D: TRBD1
size: NA
J: TRBJ1-1
V: TRBV5-1
DNA: TGCGCCAGCAGCTTGGGGGACAGGGGGGCTTTCTTT
CDR3: CASSLGDRGAFF

D: NA
size: NA
J: TRBJ1-2
V: TRBV7-9
DNA: TGTTCCAGCAGCCAGGGACTTTATGGCTACACCTTC
CDR3: CSSSQGLYGYTF

D: NA
size: few
J: TRBJ2-5
V: TRBV2
DNA: TGTGCCAGCACGGACCAGGGAGAGACCCAGTACTTC
CDR3: CASTDQGETQYF

D: TRBD2
size: NA
J: TRBJ2-7
V: TRBV9
DNA: TGTGCCAGCAGCGTAGATTCTAGCGGGGGGCAGTACTTC
CDR3: CASSVDSSGGQYF

D: TRBD1
size: NA
J: TRBJ2-7
V: TRBV5-1
DNA: TGCGCCAGCAGCCAGGGACAGGGGTTCTACGAGCAGTACTTC
CDR3: CASSQGQGFYEQYF

D: NA
size: NA
J: TRBJ1-1
V: TRBV5-1
DNA: TGCGCCAGCAGCGGGGGGTCGACAGCTAACACTGAAGCTTTCTTT
CDR3: CASSGGSTANTEAFF

D: TRBD2
size: NA
J: TRBJ2-3
V: TRBV19
DNA: TGTGCCAGTAGTATATTCCTAGCGGGAACGACAGATACGCAGTATTTT
CDR3: CASSIFLAGTTDTQYF

D: NA
size: NA
J: TRBJ1-2
V: TRBV19
DNA: TGTGCCAGTAGCAGACAGTGGAATAACTATGGCTACACCTTC
CDR3: CASSRQWNNYGYTF

D: TRBD2
size: NA
J: TRBJ2-1
V: TRBV27
DNA: TGTGCCAGCAGTTTAGGTCCCATACTAGCGGTTAACAATGAGCAGTTCTTC
CDR3: CASSLGPILAVNNEQFF

D: TRBD1
size: NA
J: TRBJ2-3
V: TRBV29-1
DNA: TGCAGCGTTGAAGGGACAGGGGGTGGTACAGATACGCAGTATTTT
CDR3: CSVEGTGGGTDTQYF